Sequencing of this TCR beta chain was carried out in a study of cytomegalovirus exposure and HLA in healthy donors. The CDR3 consists of 14 residues. The germline V gene has CDR1 SGHAT and CDR2 FQNNGV. Trimming pared 4 bases from V and 3 bases from J, leaving 13 bases between. PCR used 60 Vbeta primers and 13 Jbeta primers. Using immunoSEQ multiplex PCR, the repertoire was profiled, and TCRdb retains in-frame clones only, with some absent. The data contain 150,000 to 250,000 clones, more than 65% of them seen just once; the ten biggest clones take up 1.5% to 1.7%. The chain joins TRBV11-2 to TRBJ2-7, with a tentative D call TRBD2 (5 bases). The sample taken for sequencing was PBMCs. This TCR was sampled from a girl between 10 and 17 years old in good health and CMV-seropositive. The chain's CDR3 is CASSWAPGNYEQYF. CDR3 bases: TGTGCCAGCAGCTGGGCCCCGGGAAACTACGAGCAGTACTTC.